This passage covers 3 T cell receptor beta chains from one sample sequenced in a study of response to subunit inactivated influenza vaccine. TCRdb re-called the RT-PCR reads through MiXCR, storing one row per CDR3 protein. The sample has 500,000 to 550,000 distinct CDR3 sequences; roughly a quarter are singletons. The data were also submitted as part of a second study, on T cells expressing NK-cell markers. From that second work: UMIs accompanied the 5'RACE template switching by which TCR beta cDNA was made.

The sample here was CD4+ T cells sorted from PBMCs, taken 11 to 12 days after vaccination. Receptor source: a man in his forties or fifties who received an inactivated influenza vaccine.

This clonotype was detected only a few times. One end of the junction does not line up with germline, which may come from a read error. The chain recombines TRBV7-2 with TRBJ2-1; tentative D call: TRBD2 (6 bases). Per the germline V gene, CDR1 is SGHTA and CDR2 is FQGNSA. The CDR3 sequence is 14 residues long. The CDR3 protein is CASTNNVEGTAYIF. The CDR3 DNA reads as TGTGCCAGTACCAACAACGTAGAGGGGACTGCCTATATCTTC.

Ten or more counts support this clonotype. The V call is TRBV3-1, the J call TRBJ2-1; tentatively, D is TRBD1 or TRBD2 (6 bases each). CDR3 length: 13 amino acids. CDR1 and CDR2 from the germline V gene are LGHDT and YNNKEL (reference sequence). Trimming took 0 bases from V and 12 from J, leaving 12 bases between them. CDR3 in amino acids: CASSQDEGGRQFF. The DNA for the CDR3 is TGTGCCAGCAGCCAAGATGAGGGGGGAAGGCAGTTCTTC.

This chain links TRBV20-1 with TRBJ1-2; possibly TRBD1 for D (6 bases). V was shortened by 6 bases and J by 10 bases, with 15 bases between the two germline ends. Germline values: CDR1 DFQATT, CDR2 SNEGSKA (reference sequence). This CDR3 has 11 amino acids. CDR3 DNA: TGCAGTGCGCCAGAGGGGGGAGTCTACACCTTC. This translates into CSAPEGGVYTF.